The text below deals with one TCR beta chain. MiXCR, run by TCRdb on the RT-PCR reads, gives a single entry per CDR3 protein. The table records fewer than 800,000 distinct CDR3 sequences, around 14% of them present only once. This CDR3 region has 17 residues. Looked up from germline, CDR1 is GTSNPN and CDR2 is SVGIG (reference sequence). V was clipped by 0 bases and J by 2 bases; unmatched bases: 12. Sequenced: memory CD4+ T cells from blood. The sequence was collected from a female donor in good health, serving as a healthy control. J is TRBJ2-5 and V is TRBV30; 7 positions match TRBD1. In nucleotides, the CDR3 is TGTGCCTGGAGTGTAGGGCAGGGGGTGAATGTACAAGAGACCCAGTACTTC. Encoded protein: CAWSVGQGVNVQETQYF.